Listed here are 21 T cell receptor beta chains from one sample, sequenced in a study of blood T cell repertoires in COVID-19. The method was immunoSEQ multiplex PCR; TCRdb's version includes in-frame clones alone and lacks a portion of them. The sample lists more than 150,000 clones, about 85% seen once, with about 2.2% in the top ten. Sequencing was performed on PBMCs or T cells enriched from blood (not recorded which). All receptors derive from a woman in her twenties or thirties who had recovered from COVID-19.

About this clone itself: Other DNA sequences in the sample encode the same CDR3. The chain carries TRBV18 and TRBJ2-3, with D possibly matching TRBD2 (5 bases). In germline, CDR1 is KGHSH, CDR2 LQKENI. V lost 2 bases and J 0 bases, leaving 6 bases between the germline ends. The CDR3 length is 14 residues. The CDR3: CASSPRTSTDTQYF. CDR3 sequence (DNA): TGTGCCAGCTCACCAAGGACTAGCACAGATACGCAGTATTTT.

V is TRBV7-7 and J is TRBJ2-2, with TRBD1 matching over 7 bases. The V segment lost 2 bases and the J segment 4 bases; nucleotides outside the gene matches: 1. The CDR3 spans 14 residues. Germline values: CDR1 SSHAT, CDR2 FNYEAQ (reference sequence). CDR3 region: CASSLTGVTGELFF. CDR3 sequence (DNA): TGTGCCAGCAGCTTAACAGGGGTCACCGGGGAGCTGTTTTTT.

The CDR3, as DNA: TGTGCCAGCAGCTGGGGGACTCAGGACGGCGAGCAGTACTTC. Amino acids: CASSWGTQDGEQYF. This sequence joins TRBV5-4 and TRBJ2-7, with a weak D call TRBD2 (6 bases). Germline values: CDR1 SGHNT, CDR2 YYREEE (reference sequence). V was cut by 3 bases and J by 6 bases, with 16 bases left in between. The length of the CDR3 is 14 residues.

V gene TRBV29-1 combines with J gene TRBJ2-3; 13 nucleotides agree with TRBD2. The CDR3 is 14 amino acids. Germline CDR1 is SQVTM and CDR2 is ANQGSEA. V lost 6 bases, J lost 2 bases, and 2 bases stayed unmatched. The CDR3 region has the DNA TGCAGCGTGACTAGCGGGGGGTACACAGATACGCAGTATTTT. Its translation: CSVTSGGYTDTQYF.

This clone was seen once. This chain connects TRBV10-3 to TRBJ2-3; 7 bases line up with TRBD1. Unmatched junction bases numbered 24, after V lost 3 bases and J lost 6 bases. Germline CDR1 reads ENHRY; CDR2 reads SYGVKD. This CDR3 contains 20 residues. CDR3 sequence: CAISDHGTELGRSPADTQYF. The DNA for the CDR3 is TGTGCCATCAGTGATCACGGGACAGAACTTGGTCGTTCTCCTGCGGATACGCAGTATTTT.

This chain connects TRBV4-1 to TRBJ2-3; D unclear. Per germline, CDR1 MGHRA and CDR2 YSYEKL. The CDR3 is 13 residues long. Trimming left V 4 bases short and J 1 base short, with 6 bases between. CDR3 DNA: TGCGCCAGCAGCCCCACGGGCACAGATACGCAGTATTTT. Protein: CASSPTGTDTQYF.

The chain couples TRBV7-9 to TRBJ2-5; 9 bases align to TRBD2. V lost 5 bases, J lost 7 bases, and 14 bases stayed unmatched. The length of the CDR3 is 16 residues. Germline V CDR1 and CDR2: SEHNR, FQNEAQ (reference sequence). The CDR3 loop is CASSPSGSGGPRTQYF. Here the CDR3 DNA reads TGTGCCAGCAGCCCGTCGGGTAGCGGGGGCCCACGGACCCAGTACTTC. The entire variable domain, with the rest obtained from reference TRBV7-9 and TRBJ2-5, is as follows: DTGVSQNPRHKITKRGQNVTFRCDPISEHNRLYWYRQTLGQGPEFLTYFQNEAQLEKSRLLSDRFSAERPKGSFSTLEIQRTEQGDSAMYLCASSPSGSGGPRTQYFGPGTRLLVL.

This clone has more than one count but fewer than ten. CDR3 amino acids: CASSQDRGRGSGANVLTF. The CDR3 DNA sequence: TGCGCCAGCAGCCAAGACAGGGGGCGCGGTTCTGGGGCCAACGTCCTGACTTTC. This chain connects TRBV4-3 to TRBJ2-6, with 8 bases aligning to TRBD1. Germline V gives CDR1 LGHNA, CDR2 YSLEER. The junction had 5 bases not matched to a gene; V was cut back by 0 bases and J by 1 base. The CDR3 runs 18 residues.

The chain links TRBV5-1 to TRBJ1-1; 7 bases match TRBD1. J was trimmed by 11 bases and V by 4 bases; bases with no gene match: 17. CDR3 length equals 15 residues. Germline values: CDR1 SGHRS, CDR2 YFSETQ. CDR3 coding DNA: TGCGCCAGCAGCGACCTAATACTTCAGGGGGACCAGGCTTTCTTT. This codes for CASSDLILQGDQAFF. Drawing the rest from reference TRBV5-1 and TRBJ1-1, the complete variable domain is KAGVTQTPRYLIKTRGQQVTLSCSPISGHRSVSWYQQTPGQGLQFLFEYFSETQRNKGNFPGRFSGRQFSNSRSEMNVSTLELGDSALYLCASSDLILQGDQAFFGQGTRLTVV.

CDR3 in DNA: TGTGCCAGCAGCTGGACAGGGCTCGCCTCTGGAAACACCATATATTTT. Translating gives CASSWTGLASGNTIYF. This rearrangement joins TRBV11-3 to TRBJ1-3; the match to TRBD1 covers 8 bases. The germline V gene has CDR1 SGHNT and CDR2 YENEEA. The CDR3 is 16 residues long. The V gene end was trimmed by 4 bases and the J gene end by 0 bases; junction bases not matched to a gene: 5. The full variable domain, rest sourced from reference TRBV11-3 and TRBJ1-3, is EAGVVQSPRYKIIEKKQPVAFWCNPISGHNTLYWYLQNLGQGPELLIRYENEEAVDDSQLPKDRFSAERLKGVDSTLKIQPAELGDSAVYLCASSWTGLASGNTIYFGEGSWLTVV.

On this clone: This could be a read error, since a much larger clone is one nucleotide away. This chain links TRBV4-1 with TRBJ1-1; TRBD1 agrees at 9 bases. The CDR3 extends over 14 amino acids. Germline CDR1 and CDR2: MGHRA and YSYEKL. Trimming took 2 bases from V and 4 from J; bases not matched to a gene: 2. The CDR3 here is CASSQPDRGTEAFF. The CDR3 DNA reads TGCGCCAGCAGCCAACCGGACAGGGGCACTGAAGCTTTCTTT.

This sequence joins TRBV5-4 and TRBJ2-3; 11 bases are shared with TRBD1. This CDR3 is 16 amino acids long. V was clipped by 3 bases and J by 4 bases; unmatched bases: 7. The germline gives CDR1 SGHNT, CDR2 YYREEE (reference sequence). The CDR3 loop reads CASSSRDRGWADTQYF. As DNA, the CDR3 is TGTGCCAGCAGCTCCCGGGACAGGGGGTGGGCAGATACGCAGTATTTT. The full variable domain, completed using reference TRBV5-4 and TRBJ2-3, is ETGVTQSPTHLIKTRGQQVTLRCSSQSGHNTVSWYQQALGQGPQFIFQYYREEENGRGNFPPRFSGLQFPNYSSELNVNALELDDSALYLCASSSRDRGWADTQYFGPGTRLTVL.

The chain recombines TRBV29-1 with TRBJ2-7; weak D call: TRBD1 (5 bases). The CDR3 loop spans 10 amino acids. Germline V gene sequence: CDR1 SQVTM, CDR2 ANQGSEA. Trimming left V 6 bases short and J 3 bases short, with 6 bases between. CDR3 residues: CSVQDYEQYF. The CDR3 region has the DNA TGCAGCGTACAGGACTACGAGCAGTACTTC.

The chain recombines TRBV19 with TRBJ1-1; TRBD1 aligns across 12 bases. Looked up from germline, CDR1 is LNHDA and CDR2 is SQIVND (reference sequence). The V segment lost 9 bases and the J segment 3 bases; nucleotides outside the gene matches: 11. The length of the CDR3 is 16 residues. CDR3 protein: CASLPGTGGADTEAFF. The CDR3 region has the DNA TGTGCCAGCCTTCCAGGGACAGGGGGCGCGGACACTGAAGCTTTCTTT. The complete variable domain, with remaining parts taken from reference TRBV19 and TRBJ1-1, reads DGGITQSPKYLFRKEGQNVTLSCEQNLNHDAMYWYRQDPGQGLRLIYYSQIVNDFQKGDIAEGYSVSREKKESFPLTVTSAQKNPTAFYLCASLPGTGGADTEAFFGQGTRLTVV.

This chain links TRBV12-3 or TRBV12-4 with TRBJ2-7, with a tentative D call TRBD2 (5 bases). V shed 5 bases and J shed 3 bases, with 8 bases lying between them. This CDR3 is 12 amino acids long. The CDR3 sequence: CASSKTSYEQYF. CDR3 coding DNA: TGTGCCAGCAGTAAAACTAGCTACGAGCAGTACTTC.

This clone came up a few times. The chain joins TRBV4-3 to TRBJ2-2; 7 bases are shared with TRBD1. The CDR3 loop spans 13 amino acids. V lost 5 bases to trimming and J lost 7 bases; unmatched junction nucleotides: 4. In germline, CDR1 is LGHNA, CDR2 YSLEER. CDR3 sequence: CASSARGRGELFF. CDR3 sequence (DNA): TGCGCCAGCAGCGCGAGGGGGCGCGGGGAGCTGTTTTTT.

The rearrangement links TRBV9 to TRBJ1-2; D gene uncertain. The CDR3 runs 13 residues. From germline, CDR1 is SGDLS and CDR2 YYNGEE. V shed 0 bases and J shed 7 bases, with 10 bases lying between them. CDR3 region: CASSVDGGRGYTF. For the CDR3, the DNA is TGTGCCAGCAGCGTAGACGGAGGACGTGGCTACACCTTC.

The rearrangement links TRBV12-3 or TRBV12-4 to TRBJ1-2; no firm D call. The CDR3 spans 13 residues. V lost 3 bases and J 4 bases, leaving 9 bases between the germline ends. The CDR3 DNA reads TGTGCCAGCAGTTTCTCCGGAGGCTATGGCTACACCTTC. Translated: CASSFSGGYGYTF.

The V and J genes are TRBV6-2 or TRBV6-3 and TRBJ2-5; perhaps TRBD1 as D (5 bases). Germline CDR1 reads MNHEY; CDR2 reads SVGEGT. The V end lost 4 bases, the J end lost 5 bases, and 14 bases lay between the germline ends. CDR3 length: 14 amino acids. The CDR3 protein is CASSSPRQRETQYF. The CDR3 nucleotides read TGTGCCAGCAGTTCCCCTCGACAGAGGGAGACCCAGTACTTC.

The chain links TRBV7-2 to TRBJ2-3; perhaps TRBD1 as D (6 bases). The CDR3 spans 15 residues. V lost 5 bases and J lost 5, with 17 bases in between. Per the germline V gene, CDR1 is SGHTA and CDR2 is FQGNSA. The CDR3 loop reads CASSATRVGGDTQYF. CDR3 nucleotide sequence: TGTGCCAGCAGCGCCACTAGAGTAGGGGGAGATACGCAGTATTTT.

This clone turned up a few times. The chain employs TRBV12-3 or TRBV12-4 and TRBJ1-1, with 7 bases aligning to TRBD1. V was pared by 5 bases and J by 6 bases, with 6 bases of the junction left unmatched. The CDR3 spans 13 residues. CDR3 bases: TGTGCCAGCAGTCCGACAGGGAGTCCTGAAGCTTTCTTT. Translating it yields CASSPTGSPEAFF.